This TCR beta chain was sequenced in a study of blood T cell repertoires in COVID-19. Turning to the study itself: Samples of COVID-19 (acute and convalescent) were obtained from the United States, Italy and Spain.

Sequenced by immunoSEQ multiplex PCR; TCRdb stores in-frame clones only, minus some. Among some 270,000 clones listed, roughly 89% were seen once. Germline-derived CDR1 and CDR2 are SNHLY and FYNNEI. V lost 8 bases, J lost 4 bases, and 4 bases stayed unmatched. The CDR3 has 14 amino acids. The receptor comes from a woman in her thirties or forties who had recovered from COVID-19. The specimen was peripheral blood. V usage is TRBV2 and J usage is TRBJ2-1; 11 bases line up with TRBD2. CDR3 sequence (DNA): TGTGCCAGCCTAACTAGCGGGGGTTACAATGAGCAGTTCTTC. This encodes CASLTSGGYNEQFF.